This passage covers 28 T cell receptor beta chains from one sample sequenced in a study of patients and donors after allogeneic stem cell transplantation (dated by TCRdb to about 2020). Receptor amplification or capture employed RT-PCR. This sample was sequenced with a NextSeq 550. TCRdb redid the processing of the public reads, applying fastp at Q25 and MiXCR, and retained in-frame beta chains. Rows with one shared CDR3 protein collapse into an entry with the most common genes and DNA. Present in this sample are 84,000 or so distinct CDR3 sequences, under 50% of which were seen just once. Approximately 66% of the sample rests with the top ten. The material sequenced was blood, either unsorted or a sorted T cell fraction (not recorded which). The receptors shown here come from a human donor who was either an allogeneic HSCT recipient or a stem cell or donor lymphocyte infusion donor (not recorded which). It is not recorded whose cells these are; they may come from a transplant donor.

The rearrangement joins TRBV12-3 or TRBV12-4 to TRBJ1-1, with D perhaps matching TRBD1 (6 bases). The CDR3 contains 16 residues. Trimming shortened V by 8 bases and J by 4 bases, and 23 bases separated the two germline ends. The CDR3 protein is CASGRRTARKGTEAFF. In DNA, the CDR3 is TGTGCCAGCGGGAGAAGGACAGCCCGTAAGGGCACTGAAGCTTTCTTT.

The chain uses TRBV21-1 and TRBJ1-2; TRBD1 is taken as the D call from the table, unchecked against the DNA. TRBV21-1 represents a pseudogene. The CDR3 contains 19 residues. CDR3 loop: CASSKGGEYKTPGDYGYTF. CDR3 sequence (DNA): TGTGCCAGCAGCAAAGGGGGAGAGTACAAGACCCCGGGTGACTATGGCTACACCTTC.

In this sample, this clonotype turned up many times. The chain joins TRBV4-3 to TRBJ1-4; possible D gene TRBD1, 5 bases. CDR3 length: 15 amino acids. In germline, CDR1 is LGHNA, CDR2 YSLEER. Trimming pared 0 bases from V and 4 bases from J, leaving 9 bases between. CDR3 in DNA: TGCGCCAGCAGCCAAGAACAGGCCCTTAATGAAAAACTGTTTTTT. It translates to CASSQEQALNEKLFF.

J is TRBJ1-1 and V is TRBV7-2, with 10 bases aligning to TRBD1. The CDR3 loop spans 15 amino acids. CDR1 is SGHTA and CDR2 is FQGNSA in the germline V gene. V was pared by 5 bases and J by 6 bases, with 9 bases of the junction left unmatched. As DNA, the CDR3 is TGTGCCAGCAGCCCTAGACAGGGGGCGATGGCTGAAGCTTTCTTT. Amino acids: CASSPRQGAMAEAFF.

In this sample, this clonotype turned up a few times. The V and J genes are TRBV29-1 and TRBJ1-1; D call uncertain. The length of the CDR3 is 12 residues. V was cut by 3 bases and J by 7 bases, with 12 bases left in between. CDR1 is SQVTM and CDR2 is ANQGSEA in the germline V gene. CDR3 region: CSVDPPGFEAFF. CDR3 coding DNA: TGCAGCGTTGACCCCCCGGGATTTGAAGCTTTCTTT.

The chain employs TRBV27 and TRBJ2-1, with 9 bases aligning to TRBD2. Losses at the gene ends were 10 bases for V and 14 bases for J; bases not matched to a gene: 9. Germline loops: CDR1 MNHEY, CDR2 SMNVEV (reference sequence). This CDR3 spans 11 amino acids. CDR3 amino acids: CAIHLAGKEFF. The CDR3 region has the DNA TGTGCCATCCATCTAGCGGGAAAGGAGTTCTTC.

This clonotype was found a few times. J is TRBJ1-1 and V is TRBV28, with D unresolved. The CDR3 totals 11 residues. Trimming removed 4 bases at V and 9 bases at J, with 9 bases between. Per the germline V gene, CDR1 is MDHEN and CDR2 is SYDVKM. This CDR3 reads CASSWREQAFF. CDR3 sequence (DNA): TGTGCCAGCAGTTGGAGGGAACAAGCTTTCTTT.

The gene calls are TRBV12-3 or TRBV12-4 and TRBJ2-7, with D perhaps matching TRBD1 (5 bases). Trimming shortened V by 5 bases and J by 5 bases, and 25 bases separated the two germline ends. This CDR3 comprises 17 residues. The CDR3 protein is CASSPPGLPPVPHEQYF. The CDR3 nucleotides are TGTGCCAGCAGTCCACCAGGGCTCCCACCCGTTCCGCACGAGCAGTACTTC.

The chain links TRBV28 to TRBJ1-2; 8 bases are a match to TRBD1. Germline assignment: CDR1 MDHEN and CDR2 SYDVKM. The CDR3 extends over 17 amino acids. Trimming took 3 bases from V and 2 from J; bases not matched to a gene: 11. This CDR3 is CASSFRIWTGPNYGYTF. The CDR3 DNA reads as TGTGCCAGCAGTTTTCGAATCTGGACAGGGCCGAACTATGGCTACACCTTC.

The CDR3 spells CASSYEGSTRGRETQYF. Written as DNA, the CDR3 is TGTGCCAGCAGTTACGAGGGGAGCACTCGAGGAAGAGAGACCCAGTACTTC. The chain recombines TRBV6-6 with TRBJ2-5, with D possibly called TRBD1 or TRBD2 (5 bases each). V dropped 2 bases and J dropped 4 bases, with 20 bases sitting between them. The germline V gene has CDR1 MNHNY and CDR2 SVGAGI (reference sequence). This CDR3 is 17 amino acids long.

The CDR3 DNA reads as TGTGCCAGCATAGGCCCTGCCTACGAGCAGTACTTC. Translation gives CASIGPAYEQYF. V usage is TRBV3-1 and J usage is TRBJ2-7, with no clear D. V lost 7 bases to trimming and J lost 2 bases, with 9 bases between them. Per the germline V gene, CDR1 is LGHDT and CDR2 is YNNKEL (reference sequence). This CDR3 has 12 residues.

The V gene is TRBV7-9, the J gene TRBJ1-2, with TRBD1 identical over 8 bases. The trim removed 1 base at V and 1 base at J, leaving 11 bases unmatched. CDR3 length equals 18 residues. Germline CDR1 is SEHNR and CDR2 is FQNEAQ (reference sequence). CDR3 amino acids: CASSLGGAGGRGNYGYTF. The CDR3 bases are TGTGCCAGCAGCTTAGGCGGAGCAGGGGGCAGGGGTAACTATGGCTACACCTTC.

The V gene is TRBV28, the J gene TRBJ1-5; the D gene is possibly TRBD1 (6 bases). The germline V and J ends were trimmed by 2 bases and 4 bases, with 18 bases remaining between them. The CDR3 length is 17 residues. Germline V lookup: CDR1 MDHEN, CDR2 SYDVKM. The CDR3 bases are TGTGCCAGCAGTTTACGCCCTGCCACAGGGTATAATCAGCCCCAGCATTTT. Translated, it gives CASSLRPATGYNQPQHF. The full variable domain, its missing parts supplied by reference TRBV28 and TRBJ1-5, is DVKVTQSSRYLVKRTGEKVFLECVQDMDHENMFWYRQDPGLGLRLIYFSYDVKMKEKGDIPEGYSVSREKKERFSLILESASTNQTSMYLCASSLRPATGYNQPQHFGDGTRLSIL.

This chain links TRBV10-3 with TRBJ1-5; D not resolved. The length of the CDR3 is 13 residues. The V gene lost 4 bases and the J gene lost 4 bases, with 8 bases spanning the gap. CDR1 is ENHRY and CDR2 is SYGVKD in the germline V gene. This chain's CDR3 is CAISGNTNQPQHF. DNA for the CDR3: TGTGCCATCAGTGGAAACACGAATCAGCCCCAGCATTTT.

The chain joins TRBV6-5 to TRBJ1-5, with D tentatively TRBD1 (6 bases). Germline CDR1 and CDR2: MNHEY and SVGAGI. The CDR3 runs to 15 residues. V lost 5 bases, J lost 1 base, and 12 bases lay in between. CDR3 in amino acids: CASSHGTTSNQPQHF. The CDR3, as DNA: TGTGCCAGCAGTCACGGGACAACGAGCAATCAGCCCCAGCATTTT.

In this sample, this clonotype turned up a few times. The chain uses TRBV9 and TRBJ1-4; 8 bases are a match to TRBD1. CDR1 and CDR2 (germline): SGDLS, YYNGEE. V trimming: 4 bases; J trimming: 2 bases; junction bases outside the gene matches: 4. The CDR3 loop spans 15 amino acids. Here the CDR3 DNA reads TGTGCCAGCAGCTCTTGGACAGGGACTAATGAAAAACTGTTTTTT. This codes for CASSSWTGTNEKLFF.

This rearrangement joins TRBV3-1 to TRBJ2-7, with TRBD2 matching over 13 bases. CDR1 is LGHDT, CDR2 YNNKEL, per germline (reference sequence). The J segment lost 2 bases and the V segment lost 4 bases, leaving 2 bases of the junction unmatched. This CDR3 region has 15 residues. The CDR3 loop is CASSRLAGGPYEQYF. CDR3 DNA sequence: TGTGCCAGCAGCCGACTAGCGGGAGGCCCCTACGAGCAGTACTTC.

This chain connects TRBV4-1 to TRBJ2-5; D remains ambiguous. V lost 0 bases to trimming and J lost 4 bases, with 15 bases between them. The germline V gene encodes CDR1 MGHRA and CDR2 YSYEKL. The length of the CDR3 is 16 residues. The CDR3 loop is CASSQEGFSSRETQYF. DNA for the CDR3: TGCGCCAGCAGCCAAGAGGGATTTTCGTCACGAGAGACCCAGTACTTC.

The CDR3 sequence is CASSAGAMGHPTEAFF. CDR3 in DNA: TGTGCCAGCAGTGCCGGGGCTATGGGACATCCCACTGAAGCTTTCTTT. This chain joins TRBV28 and TRBJ1-1, with D possibly TRBD1 on 6 matching bases. This CDR3 is 16 amino acids long. Germline V gene lookup returns CDR1 MDHEN and CDR2 SYDVKM. Trimming left V 5 bases short and J 4 bases short, with 20 bases between. The full variable domain, rest sourced from reference TRBV28 and TRBJ1-1, is DVKVTQSSRYLVKRTGEKVFLECVQDMDHENMFWYRQDPGLGLRLIYFSYDVKMKEKGDIPEGYSVSREKKERFSLILESASTNQTSMYLCASSAGAMGHPTEAFFGQGTRLTVV.

This clonotype is a singleton in its sample. V usage is TRBV28 and J usage is TRBJ1-6; no clear D gene. Germline values: CDR1 MDHEN, CDR2 SYDVKM. The germline V and J ends were trimmed by 3 bases and 7 bases, with 13 bases remaining between them. The CDR3 length is 15 residues. In nucleotides, the CDR3 is TGTGCCAGCAGTTTCCAATTTGGAGCCAATTCACCCCTCCACTTT. Translating gives CASSFQFGANSPLHF. Full variable domain (rest looked up from reference TRBV28 and TRBJ1-6): DVKVTQSSRYLVKRTGEKVFLECVQDMDHENMFWYRQDPGLGLRLIYFSYDVKMKEKGDIPEGYSVSREKKERFSLILESASTNQTSMYLCASSFQFGANSPLHFGNGTRLTVT.

This clonotype was seen only a few times. The chain has TRBV7-9 and TRBJ1-3; the D is unclear. The germline gives CDR1 SEHNR, CDR2 FQNEAQ (reference sequence). The V gene lost 5 bases and the J gene lost 0 bases, with 14 bases spanning the gap. This CDR3 has 16 residues. CDR3: CASSPPILPSGNTIYF. The CDR3 DNA sequence: TGTGCCAGCAGCCCCCCTATTCTCCCCTCTGGAAACACCATATATTTT. Full variable domain (missing parts from reference TRBV7-9 and TRBJ1-3): DTGVSQNPRHKITKRGQNVTFRCDPISEHNRLYWYRQTLGQGPEFLTYFQNEAQLEKSRLLSDRFSAERPKGSFSTLEIQRTEQGDSAMYLCASSPPILPSGNTIYFGEGSWLTVV.

This chain uses TRBV6-5 with TRBJ1-1, with 7 bases matching TRBD1. CDR1 MNHEY and CDR2 SVGAGI come from the germline V gene. The V segment lost 6 bases and the J segment 0 bases; nucleotides outside the gene matches: 4. The CDR3 extends over 14 amino acids. The CDR3 loop reads CASSPQGLNTEAFF. DNA of the CDR3: TGTGCCAGCAGCCCACAGGGGTTGAACACTGAAGCTTTCTTT.

The chain employs TRBV5-6 and TRBJ1-6; D is undetermined. The V and J ends lost 1 base and 9 bases respectively, with 14 bases between them. Per germline, CDR1 SGHDT and CDR2 YYEEEE. The CDR3 has 15 residues. The CDR3 coding sequence is TGTGCCAGCAGCTTGTATAGGTTCGTGAGTTCACCCCTCCACTTT. Translation: CASSLYRFVSSPLHF.

The chain links TRBV4-3 to TRBJ1-5; TRBD1 might be the D (5 bases). V lost 0 bases and J 5 bases, leaving 11 bases between the germline ends. Per the germline V gene, CDR1 is LGHNA and CDR2 is YSLEER. This CDR3 has 15 amino acids. The CDR3, as DNA: TGCGCCAGCAGCCAAGATCAGGCAGGGCATCAGCCCCAGCATTTT. This translates into CASSQDQAGHQPQHF.

This sequence joins TRBV4-3 and TRBJ1-2; D is undetermined. This CDR3 region has 16 residues. The V gene's germline CDR1 is LGHNA and CDR2 YSLEER. The V end was cut by 0 bases, the J end by 4 bases, with 15 bases between. In nucleotides, the CDR3 is TGCGCCAGCAGCCAAGATCTGGGGAGCCCGCGCTATGGCTACACCTTC. Protein sequence: CASSQDLGSPRYGYTF.

V is TRBV14 and J is TRBJ1-1; D is undetermined. The CDR3 consists of 13 residues. Germline CDR1 SGHDN, CDR2 FVKESK. Trimming left V 0 bases short and J 11 bases short, with 13 bases between. CDR3 bases: TGTGCCAGCAGCCAAGATTTTGTCCGAAGGGCTTTCTTT. Translated, it gives CASSQDFVRRAFF. Filled out from reference TRBV14 and TRBJ1-1, the complete variable domain reads EAGVTQFPSHSVIEKGQTVTLRCDPISGHDNLYWYRRVMGKEIKFLLHFVKESKQDESGMPNNRFLAERTGGTYSTLKVQPAELEDSGVYFCASSQDFVRRAFFGQGTRLTVV.

This clonotype was seen a few times. This sequence joins TRBV12-3 or TRBV12-4 and TRBJ1-2; D uncertain. The CDR3 spans 14 residues. With 2 bases removed from V and 4 bases from J, the gap between germline ends came to 11 bases. CDR3 in DNA: TGTGCCAGCAGTTTAACATCAGGCGCCTATGGCTACACCTTC. Translation gives CASSLTSGAYGYTF.

This clonotype was detected a few times. This chain joins TRBV30 and TRBJ1-1; D gene uncertain. Germline loops: CDR1 GTSNPN, CDR2 SVGIG (reference sequence). V lost 2 bases and J lost 0, with 7 bases in between. This CDR3 comprises 13 residues. The CDR3 bases are TGTGCCTGGAGTTCAGGTTTGAACACTGAAGCTTTCTTT. This codes for CAWSSGLNTEAFF.